A selection of T cell receptor beta chains follows, all from one sample in a study of Graves' ophthalmopathy and Graves' hyperthyroidism. One entry per CDR3 protein results from TCRdb running MiXCR on the multiplex PCR reads. Of some 150,000 distinct CDR3 sequences detected, roughly two fifths appear once; the ten largest clones hold less than 9.5%. The sample taken for sequencing was peripheral blood. All receptors come from a man younger than 45 with Graves' ophthalmopathy. The CDR3 runs from the conserved cysteine through the conserved F or W. The order of the fields is clone size, D gene, V gene, J gene, CDR3 protein, CDR3 DNA. The D gene is left open where the match is weak. A clone size is listed for some rows: how often the clone was seen (once, few, many), or a class if it is expanded.

clone size: NA
D gene: NA
V gene: TRBV7-2
J gene: TRBJ2-7
CDR3 protein: CASSLAAGATYEQYF
CDR3 DNA: TGTGCCAGCAGCTTAGCGGCAGGGGCCACCTACGAGCAGTACTTC

clone size: NA
D gene: NA
V gene: TRBV7-2
J gene: TRBJ2-5
CDR3 protein: CASSPPTEETQYF
CDR3 DNA: TGTGCCAGCAGCCCCCCTACCGAAGAGACCCAGTACTTC

clone size: NA
D gene: NA
V gene: TRBV6-2/TRBV6-3
J gene: TRBJ2-2
CDR3 protein: CASSYNWGGELFF
CDR3 DNA: TGTGCCAGCAGTTACAACTGGGGGGGGGAGCTGTTTTTT

clone size: many
D gene: NA
V gene: TRBV27
J gene: TRBJ2-7
CDR3 protein: CASGLYEQYF
CDR3 DNA: TGTGCCAGCGGGCTATACGAGCAGTACTTC

clone size: many
D gene: TRBD1
V gene: TRBV9
J gene: TRBJ1-5
CDR3 protein: CASSVGKGGTGDQPQHF
CDR3 DNA: TGTGCCAGCAGCGTAGGTAAAGGGGGGACAGGGGATCAGCCCCAGCATTTT

clone size: NA
D gene: NA
V gene: TRBV20-1
J gene: TRBJ2-7
CDR3 protein: CSADGGLEGTTAYEQYF
CDR3 DNA: TGCAGTGCTGATGGGGGGCTGGAGGGGACGACAGCCTACGAGCAGTACTTC

clone size: many
D gene: TRBD1
V gene: TRBV6-5
J gene: TRBJ1-1
CDR3 protein: CASSYSSGQGQQAFF
CDR3 DNA: TGTGCCAGCAGTTACTCGAGCGGACAGGGACAACAAGCTTTCTTT

clone size: NA
D gene: NA
V gene: TRBV14
J gene: TRBJ2-5
CDR3 protein: CASSQGWQETQYF
CDR3 DNA: TGTGCCAGCAGCCAAGGTTGGCAAGAGACCCAGTACTTC

clone size: medium-sized
D gene: TRBD1
V gene: TRBV12-3/TRBV12-4
J gene: TRBJ2-7
CDR3 protein: CASSYDRGYEQYF
CDR3 DNA: TGTGCCAGCAGTTATGACAGGGGCTACGAGCAGTACTTC

clone size: many
D gene: NA
V gene: TRBV6-5
J gene: TRBJ1-1
CDR3 protein: CASSYLRLRNTEAFF
CDR3 DNA: TGTGCCAGCAGTTATCTCAGACTCAGGAACACTGAAGCTTTCTTT